The T cell receptor beta chain under discussion was sequenced for a study of early T cells in non-severe SARS-CoV-2 infection. Study-level background: Bulk RNA taken from unsorted whole blood was sequenced, leaving chains unpaired. Study conclusions and caveats: Matching results from VDJdb favored anti-spike CD8 responses, leaving private and CD4 specificities undetected.

Notes on this clonotype: No antigen is known for it.

Germline values: CDR1 MDHEN, CDR2 SYDVKM. This CDR3 has 13 residues. V was pared by 1 base and J by 5 bases, with 6 bases between. Individual cDNA molecules received unique molecular identifiers during library preparation. TCRdb re-called the 5' RACE reads through MiXCR, storing one row per CDR3 protein. This sample has approximately 70,000 distinct CDR3 sequences, with about 4.9% found just once. This receptor was taken from an adult who was a healthcare worker with PCR-confirmed SARS-CoV-2 infection or an uninfected control (not recorded which). The donor label of this sample is uncertain. This material consisted of whole blood, taken at baseline. This sequence joins TRBV28 and TRBJ2-4; D is unclear. As DNA, the CDR3 is TGTGCCAGCAGTTTATCGCGCCAAAACATTCAGTACTTC. It yields the protein CASSLSRQNIQYF. Looking up the rest from reference TRBV28 and TRBJ2-4 gives the full variable domain: DVKVTQSSRYLVKRTGEKVFLECVQDMDHENMFWYRQDPGLGLRLIYFSYDVKMKEKGDIPEGYSVSREKKERFSLILESASTNQTSMYLCASSLSRQNIQYFGAGTRLSVL.